These T cell receptor beta chains were read from a single sample in a study of early T cells in non-severe SARS-CoV-2 infection. TCRdb independently ran MiXCR on the 5' RACE reads; one entry per CDR3 protein. Of 60,000 or so distinct CDR3 sequences in the sample, 8.7% were seen once. This sample comprised whole blood, obtained at baseline. The receptors were gathered from an adult who was a healthcare worker with PCR-confirmed SARS-CoV-2 infection or an uninfected control (not recorded which). Both conserved end residues are part of each CDR3. The order of the fields is V gene, D gene, clone size, J gene, CDR3 protein, CDR3 DNA. The D gene is left open where the match is weak. Size values are once, few and many counts, or a class for expanded clones, and some rows have none.

>TRBV18|-|few|TRBJ1-1
CASSPRGGTNTEAFF
TGTGCCAGCTCACCGCGGGGGGGTACGAACACTGAAGCTTTCTTT
>TRBV7-2|TRBD2|few|TRBJ2-7
CASSVTSGRPSGQYF
TGTGCCAGCAGCGTGACTAGCGGGAGACCTTCCGGGCAGTACTTC
>TRBV25-1|-|-|TRBJ1-6
CASATQAGSSPLHF
TGTGCCAGCGCGACCCAGGCAGGGAGTTCACCCCTCCACTTT
>TRBV3-1|-|-|TRBJ1-1
CASRAGPEAFF
TGTGCCAGCCGGGCAGGCCCTGAAGCTTTCTTT
>TRBV11-3|TRBD1|few|TRBJ2-7
CASSAPGQFSYEQYF
TGTGCCAGCAGCGCACCGGGACAGTTCTCCTACGAGCAGTACTTC
>TRBV4-1|-|many|TRBJ2-7
CASSQDIQGAYEQYF
TGCGCCAGCAGCCAAGATATCCAAGGGGCCTACGAGCAGTACTTC
>TRBV30|TRBD1|-|TRBJ1-5
CAWSAGTASNQPQHF
TGTGCCTGGAGTGCCGGGACAGCTAGCAATCAGCCCCAGCATTTT
>TRBV7-8|-|many|TRBJ2-7
CASSPRWVSYEQYF
TGTGCCAGCAGCCCCCGGTGGGTATCCTACGAGCAGTACTTC
>TRBV7-9|TRBD1|-|TRBJ2-7
CASSPYPAGTGGEQYF
TGTGCCAGCAGCCCCTATCCCGCCGGGACAGGGGGCGAGCAGTACTTC
>TRBV19|-|many|TRBJ2-7
CASSPGYGSDEQYF
TGTGCCAGTAGCCCTGGGTACGGATCAGACGAGCAGTACTTC
>TRBV6-2/TRBV6-3|-|many|TRBJ2-1
CASSASDTGQQFF
TGTGCCAGCAGTGCCTCGGATACGGGGCAGCAGTTCTTC
>TRBV12-3/TRBV12-4|-|few|TRBJ2-7
CASRGANSYEQYF
TGTGCCAGCCGAGGAGCGAACTCCTACGAGCAGTACTTC
>TRBV5-1|-|-|TRBJ2-5
CASSLQGETQYF
TGCGCCAGCAGCTTGCAGGGGGAGACCCAGTACTTC
>TRBV11-3|TRBD2|-|TRBJ2-5
CASSLAGGTGRETQYF
TGTGCCAGCAGCTTAGCGGGAGGAACCGGACGGGAGACCCAGTACTTC
>TRBV7-7|TRBD2|-|TRBJ2-2
CACREGKNTGELFF
TGTGCTTGTAGGGAGGGGAAGAACACCGGGGAGCTGTTTTTT
>TRBV9|TRBD1|few|TRBJ2-3
CASSRRQGLSTDTQYF
TGTGCCAGCAGCCGAAGACAGGGGCTCTCCACAGATACGCAGTATTTT
>TRBV27|-|-|TRBJ2-1
CASRQSNEQFF
TGTGCCAGCAGACAGAGCAATGAGCAGTTCTTC
>TRBV7-2|-|many|TRBJ1-5
CASSLEAVSNQPQHF
TGTGCCAGCAGCTTAGAAGCCGTTAGCAATCAGCCCCAGCATTTT
>TRBV7-9|-|few|TRBJ2-6
CASSAAGGANVLTF
TGTGCCAGCAGCGCCGCAGGAGGGGCCAACGTCCTGACTTTC
>TRBV6-4|-|many|TRBJ1-5
CASSDEVPQHF
TGTGCCAGCAGTGACGAGGTGCCCCAGCATTTT
>TRBV2|-|-|TRBJ2-7
CASRRISYEQYF
TGTGCCAGCAGACGGATATCCTACGAGCAGTACTTC
>TRBV11-2|-|many|TRBJ2-7
CASSGRYFEQYF
TGTGCCAGTTCAGGGCGCTACTTCGAGCAGTACTTC
>TRBV18|TRBD1|few|TRBJ1-2
CASSPFDRGHPSDGYTF
TGTGCCAGCTCACCCTTCGACAGGGGGCACCCATCAGATGGCTACACCTTC
>TRBV15|TRBD1|-|TRBJ2-7
CATSHNRGNEQYF
TGTGCCACCAGCCATAACAGGGGGAACGAGCAGTACTTC
>TRBV25-1|TRBD2|few|TRBJ2-1
CASATAGVSYNEQFF
TGTGCCAGCGCAACAGCGGGAGTATCCTACAATGAGCAGTTCTTC
>TRBV20-1|-|few|TRBJ2-7
CSAKGSNYEQYF
TGCAGTGCTAAAGGTAGCAACTACGAGCAGTACTTC
>TRBV12-3/TRBV12-4|-|-|TRBJ2-5
CASSPDRGGETQYF
TGTGCCAGCAGCCCAGACCGCGGAGGGGAGACCCAGTACTTC
>TRBV7-2|-|-|TRBJ2-5
CASSLTQLETQYF
TGTGCCAGCAGTCTAACCCAACTAGAGACCCAGTACTTC
>TRBV5-1|-|many|TRBJ1-1
CASSFQQGNTEAFF
TGCGCCAGCAGCTTCCAACAGGGGAACACTGAAGCTTTCTTT
>TRBV6-1|TRBD1|few|TRBJ2-7
CASSVDRGREQYF
TGTGCCAGCAGTGTAGACAGGGGGCGGGAGCAGTACTTC
>TRBV18|TRBD1|few|TRBJ2-7
CASSLARGPFASEQYF
TGTGCCAGCTCACTAGCCAGGGGGCCGTTCGCTTCCGAGCAGTACTTC
>TRBV12-3/TRBV12-4|-|many|TRBJ2-5
CASSFARETQYF
TGTGCCAGCAGTTTCGCGCGGGAGACCCAGTACTTC
>TRBV28|TRBD2|-|TRBJ2-7
CASSFFQRGPYEQYF
TGTGCCAGCAGTTTCTTCCAGCGGGGGCCCTACGAGCAGTACTTC
>TRBV5-1|TRBD1|few|TRBJ2-7
CASTGDRDEQYF
TGCGCCAGCACGGGGGACAGGGACGAGCAGTACTTC
>TRBV5-5|-|few|TRBJ1-1
CASSLLEGVRLRKAFF
TGTGCCAGCAGCTTGCTGGAGGGGGTGAGACTACGGAAAGCTTTCTTT
>TRBV10-3|-|few|TRBJ2-2
CAISESLGTLNTGELFF
TGTGCCATCAGTGAGTCTCTCGGCACCTTGAACACCGGGGAGCTGTTTTTT
>TRBV6-4|-|-|TRBJ2-3
CASSDDFTDTQYF
TGTGCCAGCAGTGACGACTTCACAGATACGCAGTATTTT
>TRBV3-1|TRBD2|few|TRBJ2-1
CASSQGSSSGSRNEQFF
TGTGCCAGCAGCCAAGGCTCCTCTAGCGGGAGTAGGAATGAGCAGTTCTTC
>TRBV3-1|TRBD2|once|TRBJ2-5
CASSQAGVPETQYF
TGTGCCAGCAGCCAGGCGGGAGTTCCCGAGACCCAGTACTTC
>TRBV4-2|-|-|TRBJ2-4
CASSQGGPENIQYF
TGTGCCAGCAGCCAAGGGGGACCGGAAAACATTCAGTACTTC
>TRBV7-9|-|many|TRBJ2-5
CASSQVTDQETQYF
TGTGCCAGCAGCCAAGTGACGGACCAAGAGACCCAGTACTTC